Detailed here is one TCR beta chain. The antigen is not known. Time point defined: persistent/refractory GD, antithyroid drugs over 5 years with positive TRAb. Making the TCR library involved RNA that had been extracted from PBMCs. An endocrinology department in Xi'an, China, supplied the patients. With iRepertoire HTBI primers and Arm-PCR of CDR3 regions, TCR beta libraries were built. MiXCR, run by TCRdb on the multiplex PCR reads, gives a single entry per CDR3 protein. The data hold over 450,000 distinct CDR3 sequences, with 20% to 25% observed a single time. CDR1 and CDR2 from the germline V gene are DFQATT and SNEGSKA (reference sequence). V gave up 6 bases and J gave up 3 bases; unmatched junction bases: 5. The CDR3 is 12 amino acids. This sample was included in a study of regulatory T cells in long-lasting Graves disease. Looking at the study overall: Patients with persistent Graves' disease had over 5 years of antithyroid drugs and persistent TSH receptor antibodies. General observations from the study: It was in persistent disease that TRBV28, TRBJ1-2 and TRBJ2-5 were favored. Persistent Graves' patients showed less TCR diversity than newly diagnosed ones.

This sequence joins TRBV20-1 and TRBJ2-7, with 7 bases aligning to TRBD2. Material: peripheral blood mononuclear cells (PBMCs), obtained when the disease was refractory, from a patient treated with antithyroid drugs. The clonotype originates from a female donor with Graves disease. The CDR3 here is CSAGSGVYEQYF. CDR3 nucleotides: TGCAGTGCCGGAAGCGGGGTCTACGAGCAGTACTTC.